This T cell receptor (beta chain) comes out of a study of cytomegalovirus exposure and HLA in healthy donors. The study's findings and limits: A highly shared variant cluster was judged a likely technical artifact. The study recorded fewer than 200 TCR beta chains that were cytomegalovirus-associated. According to reports, the classifier identified cytomegalovirus status with high specificity and sensitivity. Exclusion as indistinguishable affected some V segments, including TRBV6-2 and TRBV6-3.

Germline CDR1 reads MNHNS; CDR2 reads SASEGT. Between the trimmed V and J ends, which lost 4 bases and 3 bases, there was a span of 16 bases. The CDR3 sequence is 15 residues long. Worth noting for this clone: Its cognate antigen is unknown.

The PCR ran on 60 Vbeta and 13 Jbeta primers. The method was immunoSEQ multiplex PCR; TCRdb's version includes in-frame clones alone and lacks a portion of them. There are 65,000 to 80,000 clones in the sample; roughly 80% occur only once, and 22% lies in the top ten. The receptor comes from a woman in her 40s in good health and CMV-seropositive. The sample was PBMCs. The chain combines TRBV6-1 with TRBJ2-7; TRBD1 might be the D (8 bases). In DNA, the CDR3 is TGTGCCAGCAGTGGGCTACAGGGGGGGGACTACGAGCAGTACTTC. This sequence encodes CASSGLQGGDYEQYF.